This T cell receptor (gamma chain) is drawn from a study of gammadelta T cells in human blood (dated by TCRdb to 2018 to 2021). Study-wide findings and limitations: According to the study, polyclonal expansion of innate gamma-delta T cells right after birth appeared to be driven by microbial exposure.

CDR1 and CDR2, per the germline V gene, are EGSNGY and YDSYNSKV. Trimmed from V: 0 bases; trimmed from J: 4 bases; junction bases lacking a gene match: 12. From cysteine to phenylalanine, the CDR3 is 16 amino acids long. Only the CDR3 DNA stays, 48 bases, in frame from base 1. The library was generated by RT-PCR. The instrument given in TCRdb is Illumina MiSeq. Public reads were reanalyzed in TCRdb with CATT, and rows carrying the same DNA were merged afterwards. The sample table contains approximately 120 gamma-chain clones; only one count was recorded for about 70% of them. Under 75% of the sample goes to the ten largest clones. Concerning this clone: Its antigen has not been determined. This likely came from a read error, as a far larger clone is one base away.

The sequence derives from a newborn. The sample was non-Vgamma9Vdelta2 gamma-delta T cells from cord blood. The rearrangement joined TRGV2 to TRGJ1 or TRGJ2. The CDR3 amino acid sequence is: CATWDGLTKKYYKKLF. At the DNA level, the sequence is TGTGCCACCTGGGACGGGCTTACTAAGAAATATTATAAGAAACTCTTT.